The 7 T cell receptor beta chains presented below share a single source sample, sequenced in a study of CD8 T cells in ankylosing spondylitis. TCRdb re-called the 5' RACE reads with MiXCR, one entry per CDR3 protein. Of approximately 400,000 distinct CDR3 sequences in the sample, roughly a sixth were seen once. Their antigens are not known. Study results and limitations: There was a TCR beta motif, made of fewer than 10 highly homologous variants, that appeared characteristic of ankylosing spondylitis blood.

Sequences were obtained from blood, either unsorted or a sorted T cell fraction (not recorded which). The receptors stem from a male donor with ankylosing spondylitis.

This clonotype occurred many times. The chain recombines TRBV4-3 with TRBJ2-1; 12 nucleotides match TRBD2. Germline-derived CDR1 and CDR2 are LGHNA and YSLEER. CDR3 size: 16 residues. Unmatched junction bases numbered 3, after V lost 2 bases and J lost 4 bases. The CDR3 loop reads CASSQRTSGIYNEQFF. Here the CDR3 DNA reads TGCGCCAGCAGCCAACGGACTAGCGGGATTTACAATGAGCAGTTCTTC.

This clonotype was detected a few times. The V gene is TRBV2, the J gene TRBJ1-1; D may be TRBD1 (5 bases). The CDR3 loop spans 14 amino acids. Germline values: CDR1 SNHLY, CDR2 FYNNEI. Trimming pared 8 bases from V and 0 bases from J, leaving 13 bases between. The CDR3 sequence is CASLLRALNTEAFF. In DNA form, the CDR3 reads TGTGCCAGCCTCCTCAGGGCCCTGAACACTGAAGCTTTCTTT.

This clonotype was counted a few times. The rearrangement uses TRBV7-6 and TRBJ2-1; 15 bases line up with TRBD2. V shed 5 bases, J shed 10 bases, and the junction held 9 bases outside the gene matches. The CDR3 spans 16 residues. Per germline, CDR1 SGHVS and CDR2 FNYEAQ. In DNA form, the CDR3 reads TGTGCCAGCAGCCTCGGACTAGCGGGAGGGCGAGGGGAGCAGTTCTTC. Residues: CASSLGLAGGRGEQFF.

CDR3 protein: CASSLGGTGFSEQYF. The CDR3 DNA follows: TGTGCCAGCAGTTTAGGCGGGACAGGGTTTAGCGAGCAGTACTTC. This rearrangement joins TRBV12-3 or TRBV12-4 to TRBJ2-7; TRBD1 agrees at 9 bases. With 1 base clipped from V and 6 bases from J, the junction kept 7 bases outside the gene matches. CDR3 size: 15 residues.

The chain carries TRBV7-8 and TRBJ1-5; D uncertain. The CDR3 sequence is 15 residues long. In germline, CDR1 is SGHVS, CDR2 FQNEAQ. With 1 base removed from V and 2 bases from J, the gap between germline ends came to 9 bases. This CDR3 reads CASSLVGGGNQPQHF. In DNA form, the CDR3 reads TGTGCCAGCAGCTTAGTGGGTGGGGGCAATCAGCCCCAGCATTTT.

The chain is built from TRBV20-1 and TRBJ2-5, with D possibly matching TRBD2 (5 bases). The CDR3 is made up of 15 amino acids. Germline V gene data show CDR1 as DFQATT and CDR2 as SNEGSKA (reference sequence). V gave up 3 bases and J gave up 1 base, with 15 bases separating them. The CDR3 is CSASRLAPTQETQYF. DNA for the CDR3: TGCAGTGCTAGTCGGCTAGCTCCTACCCAAGAGACCCAGTACTTC.

The V call is TRBV5-1, the J call TRBJ1-6, with 8 bases identical to TRBD1. This CDR3 is built from 15 residues. After removal of 3 bases from V and 4 bases from J, the junction contained 3 bases not matched to a gene. The V gene's germline CDR1 is SGHRS and CDR2 YFSETQ. In nucleotides, the CDR3 is TGCGCCAGCAGCTGGACAGGGTCTTATAATTCACCCCTCCACTTT. This gives the protein CASSWTGSYNSPLHF.